This is a list of T cell receptor beta chains from one sample in a study of blood T cell repertoires in COVID-19. TCRdb's table, derived via immunoSEQ multiplex PCR, lists solely in-frame clones and lacks some. Found here are 150,000 to 250,000 clones, 94% of them singletons; the top ten hold about 0.76%. Sequencing input: peripheral blood. The receptors were sampled from a man aged 25 to 40 with COVID-19, enrolled during active disease. CDR3s include the opening cysteine and the closing phenylalanine or tryptophan. The D gene is left open where the match is weak. Clone sizes are given selectively: once, few, many, or a class where the clone is expanded.

D gene	CDR3 length	clone size	V gene	J gene	CDR3 DNA	CDR3 protein
-	14	few	TRBV2	TRBJ2-5	TGTGCCAGCAGTGACATACGGTACCAAGAGACCCAGTACTTC	CASSDIRYQETQYF
-	16	-	TRBV27	TRBJ1-2	TGTGCCAGCAGTTTAGGGGGGTTACAGGGACTATATGGCTACACCTTC	CASSLGGLQGLYGYTF
TRBD1	15	-	TRBV7-3	TRBJ1-2	TGTGCCAGCAGCCCACAGGGGCCGGCGTCCTATGGCTACACCTTC	CASSPQGPASYGYTF
-	14	-	TRBV3-1/TRBV3-2	TRBJ1-2	TGTGCCAGCAGCCAAGTTGGGGCAGGGGACGGCTACACCTTC	CASSQVGAGDGYTF
-	14	-	TRBV9	TRBJ2-5	TGTGCCAGCAGCGTAGAACTTAGCCAAGAGACCCAGTACTTC	CASSVELSQETQYF
TRBD1	16	-	TRBV5-1	TRBJ2-3	TGCGCCAGCAGCCAAGGGACAGGGGTCCGGACAGATACGCAGTATTTT	CASSQGTGVRTDTQYF
TRBD2	18	-	TRBV7-9	TRBJ2-7	TGTGCCAGCAGGCCGGTTACTTATAGCGGGGGGCAGTCCTACGAGCAGTACTTC	CASRPVTYSGGQSYEQYF
TRBD1	14	-	TRBV27	TRBJ1-4	TGTGCCAGCAGGCGACAGGGCCCTAATGAAAAACTGTTTTTT	CASRRQGPNEKLFF
-	12	-	TRBV2	TRBJ2-7	TGTGCCAGCAGTGAACAGGGTGACGAGCAGTACTTC	CASSEQGDEQYF
-	15	once	TRBV6-4	TRBJ2-3	TGTGCCAGCAGTGACTCTGGCGGAAGCACAGATACGCAGTATTTT	CASSDSGGSTDTQYF
-	17	-	TRBV3-1/TRBV3-2	TRBJ2-2	TGTGCCAGCAGCCGACCCCTATCCGGGTGGAACACCGGGGAGCTGTTTTTT	CASSRPLSGWNTGELFF
-	13	-	TRBV6-1	TRBJ1-2	TGTGCCAGCAGTGAGGACAGTTCGGATGGCTACACCTTC	CASSEDSSDGYTF
TRBD1	11	-	TRBV2	TRBJ2-7	TGTGCCACCGGGACAGGGCCCGAGCAGTACTTC	CATGTGPEQYF
-	16	-	TRBV19	TRBJ1-5	TGTGCCAGTAGTACTATCAGGACTCTCAGCAATCAGCCCCAGCATTTT	CASSTIRTLSNQPQHF
TRBD1	14	-	TRBV6-5	TRBJ1-2	TGTGCCAGCAGTTCCAACACAGACAGGGGTGGCTACACCTTC	CASSSNTDRGGYTF
-	12	-	TRBV9	TRBJ2-1	TGTGCCAGCGGGGGGACCTACAATGAGCAGTTCTTC	CASGGTYNEQFF
TRBD2	16	-	TRBV6-6	TRBJ2-7	TGTGCCAGCAGTTGGAGAACTAGCGGGGTAAACTACGAGCAGTACTTC	CASSWRTSGVNYEQYF
-	16	-	TRBV4-1	TRBJ2-3	TGCGCCAGCAGCCAAGGAAGACTAGGGAGTACAGATACGCAGTATTTT	CASSQGRLGSTDTQYF
TRBD1	18	-	TRBV27	TRBJ1-4	TGTGCCAGCAGTTCCTTACCCGGGACAGAGACAACTAATGAAAAACTGTTTTTT	CASSSLPGTETTNEKLFF
-	14	-	TRBV11-1	TRBJ1-2	TGTGCCAGCAGCTTAGGGAGGACAGCTTCGGGCTACACCTTC	CASSLGRTASGYTF
-	13	-	TRBV5-5	TRBJ1-1	TGTGCCAGCAGCTTGGTACAGGGAGCTGAAGCTTTCTTT	CASSLVQGAEAFF
-	13	-	TRBV2	TRBJ2-7	TGTGCCAGCAGTCGCCTCCAGGGGAAGGAGCAGTACTTC	CASSRLQGKEQYF
TRBD1	14	-	TRBV13	TRBJ1-1	TGTGCCAGCAGCTCATACAGGGGATACACTGAAGCTTTCTTT	CASSSYRGYTEAFF
-	14	-	TRBV9	TRBJ2-5	TGTGCCAGCAGCGTAGTGGCGGGGAGGGAGACCCAGTACTTC	CASSVVAGRETQYF
-	12	-	TRBV27	TRBJ1-5	TGTGCCAGCCGGACAGCTAATCAGCCCCAGCATTTT	CASRTANQPQHF
TRBD1	14	-	TRBV7-2	TRBJ1-5	TGTGCCAGCAGCCGGGACAGGCAAGGCCAGCCCCAGCATTTT	CASSRDRQGQPQHF
TRBD1	16	-	TRBV4-1	TRBJ1-1	TGCGCCAGCAGCCCTGGACAGGGCCCTCAGAACACTGAAGCTTTCTTT	CASSPGQGPQNTEAFF
TRBD1	16	-	TRBV3-1/TRBV3-2	TRBJ2-7	TGTGCCAGCAGCCAAGAGGGGCAGGGGGCCACCTACGAGCAGTACTTC	CASSQEGQGATYEQYF
TRBD1	15	-	TRBV6-5	TRBJ1-2	TGTGCCAGCAGTTACTCGCGGACAGGGGGGTTTGGCTACACCTTC	CASSYSRTGGFGYTF
-	17	-	TRBV5-4	TRBJ1-5	TGTGCCAGCAGCTTGGGGGACGGGGGTATTGGCAATCAGCCCCAGCATTTT	CASSLGDGGIGNQPQHF
TRBD1	14	-	TRBV7-3	TRBJ1-1	TGTGCCAGCAGCTTGGGACAGATGAACACTGAAGCTTTCTTT	CASSLGQMNTEAFF
TRBD1	13	-	TRBV2	TRBJ1-2	TGTGCCAGTCAGGGGGAATACGACTATGGCTACACCTTC	CASQGEYDYGYTF
-	15	-	TRBV5-1	TRBJ1-2	TGCGCCAGCAGCTTGGAGTCAGGGAATAACTATGGCTACACCTTC	CASSLESGNNYGYTF
-	14	-	TRBV7-3	TRBJ2-3	TGTGCCAGCAGTTCCGCCTGGGGAGCGTCAACGCAGTATTTT	CASSSAWGASTQYF
TRBD1	13	-	TRBV6-5	TRBJ2-1	TGTGCCAGCAGTCTACAAACAGGGGGTGAGCAGTTCTTC	CASSLQTGGEQFF
TRBD2	18	once	TRBV5-4	TRBJ2-2	TGTGCCAGCAGCTTGGCTCAAGCGGGGGGGCTAGGCACCGGGGAGCTGTTTTTT	CASSLAQAGGLGTGELFF
-	14	-	TRBV5-1	TRBJ1-2	TGCGCCAGCAGGCCTAACCTATCGGGCAGGGTGGAAACCTTC	CASRPNLSGRVETF
TRBD1	17	-	TRBV7-2	TRBJ1-1	TGTGCCAGCAGCTCCGCCTTGGCTGGACAGGGGACGTCTAGGGCTTTCTTT	CASSSALAGQGTSRAFF
-	13	-	TRBV5-1	TRBJ1-5	TGCGCCAGCAGCTCGACAGGCAATCAGCCCCAGCATTTT	CASSSTGNQPQHF
TRBD1	14	-	TRBV19	TRBJ1-1	TGTGCCAGTAATACCGGGACAGGGGCCACTGAAGCTTTCTTT	CASNTGTGATEAFF
-	15	-	TRBV18	TRBJ1-5	TGTGCCAGCTCAGACACGCACAGGGGCAATCAGCCCCAGCATTTT	CASSDTHRGNQPQHF
-	17	-	TRBV19	TRBJ1-3	TGTGCCAGTAGTATTAAAGGAGGCCATTACTCTGGAAACACCATATATTTT	CASSIKGGHYSGNTIYF
-	17	-	TRBV2	TRBJ2-6	TGTGCCAGCAGTGAGGCAGGGTTCACTTCTGGGGCCAACGTCCTGACTTTC	CASSEAGFTSGANVLTF
-	14	-	TRBV5-1	TRBJ1-6	TGCGCCAGCAGCCCACAGGAGCTCGACGCGGGACTCCACTTT	CASSPQELDAGLHF
-	16	-	TRBV6-5	TRBJ1-2	TGTGCCAGCAGTTACGCCCGACCTCCGGGGAACTATGGCTACACCTTC	CASSYARPPGNYGYTF
-	10	-	TRBV20-1	TRBJ2-7	TGCAGTGCCTCAGGGGAGGAGCAGTACTTC	CSASGEEQYF
TRBD1	15	-	TRBV5-5	TRBJ1-6	TGTGCCAGCAGCCCTCACAGGGGTGAGAATTCACCCCTCCACTTT	CASSPHRGENSPLHF
-	16	few	TRBV9	TRBJ1-2	TGTGCCAGCAGCGTAGGTCCGGAGGGCTTGGGCTATGGCTACACCTTC	CASSVGPEGLGYGYTF
TRBD1	15	-	TRBV10-3	TRBJ1-3	TGTGCCATCAGGGACGCAGGGGGCCATGGAAACACCATATATTTT	CAIRDAGGHGNTIYF
-	14	-	TRBV10-3	TRBJ1-1	TGTGCCACCGCAAACCCGACAGGTTACACTGAAGCTTTCTTT	CATANPTGYTEAFF
-	15	-	TRBV7-9	TRBJ1-4	TGTGCCAGCAGCTTAGGAGGGCCAACTAATGAAAAACTGTTTTTT	CASSLGGPTNEKLFF
-	15	-	TRBV5-4	TRBJ1-3	TGTGCCAGCAGCCCAAAACAGGGCTCTGGAAACACCATATATTTT	CASSPKQGSGNTIYF
-	15	-	TRBV4-2	TRBJ2-3	TGTGCCAGCAGCCAAGTTGGCGGGGTAACAGATACGCAGTATTTT	CASSQVGGVTDTQYF